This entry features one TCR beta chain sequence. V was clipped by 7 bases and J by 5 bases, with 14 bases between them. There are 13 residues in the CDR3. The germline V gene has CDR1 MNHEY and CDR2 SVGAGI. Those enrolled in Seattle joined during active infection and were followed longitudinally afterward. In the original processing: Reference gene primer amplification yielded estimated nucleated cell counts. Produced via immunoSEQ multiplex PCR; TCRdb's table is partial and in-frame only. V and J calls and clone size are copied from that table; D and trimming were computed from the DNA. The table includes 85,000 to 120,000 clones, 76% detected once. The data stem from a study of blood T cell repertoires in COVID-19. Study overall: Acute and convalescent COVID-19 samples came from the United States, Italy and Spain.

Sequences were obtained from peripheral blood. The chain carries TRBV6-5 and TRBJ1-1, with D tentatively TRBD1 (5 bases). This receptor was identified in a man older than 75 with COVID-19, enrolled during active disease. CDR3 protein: CASTPWGGTEAFF. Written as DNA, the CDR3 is TGTGCCAGCACCCCCTGGGGGGGGACTGAAGCTTTCTTT.